One and the same sample provided the 30 T cell receptor beta chains below, sequenced in a study of OX40 agonist ivuxolimab in advanced cancers. Only in-frame clones appear in the TCRdb table, and some are missing; sequencing was by immunoSEQ multiplex PCR. The data show some 30,000 clones, about 90% seen once. Specimen: CD4+ or CD8+ T cells sorted from blood, collected in a trial of the OX40 agonist ivuxolimab. These receptor sequences come from an adult with an advanced solid tumor such as melanoma, head and neck, liver or kidney cancer.

The chain carries TRBV6-1 and TRBJ1-1; no clear D gene. Germline V gives CDR1 MNHNS, CDR2 SASEGT. This CDR3 has 11 amino acids. The V gene lost 11 bases and the J gene lost 7 bases, with 14 bases spanning the gap. CDR3: CAGGRKHEAFF. CDR3 in DNA: TGTGCCGGCGGGAGGAAACATGAAGCTTTCTTT.

The V and J genes are TRBV2 and TRBJ2-2, with D possibly TRBD1 on 6 matching bases. The germline V and J ends were trimmed by 0 bases and 6 bases, with 14 bases remaining between them. The CDR3 consists of 16 residues. Germline V gene data show CDR1 as SNHLY and CDR2 as FYNNEI. Here the CDR3 reads CASSEAGLQGSGELFF. As DNA, the CDR3 is TGTGCCAGCAGTGAAGCGGGCCTCCAGGGGTCCGGGGAGCTGTTTTTT.

The CDR3 region is CSVEVWGDQTYNEQFF. The DNA of the CDR3 is TGCAGCGTTGAAGTTTGGGGGGACCAAACCTACAATGAGCAGTTCTTC. V and J are TRBV29-1 and TRBJ2-1; perhaps TRBD2 as D (6 bases). The CDR3 spans 16 residues. CDR1 and CDR2 (germline): SQVTM, ANQGSEA. The V end was cut by 1 base, the J end by 2 bases, with 15 bases between.

The genes are TRBV7-3 and TRBJ2-2; no definite D call. Between the trimmed V and J ends, which lost 5 bases and 3 bases, there was a span of 10 bases. The germline gives CDR1 SGHTA, CDR2 FQGTGA. CDR3 length: 14 amino acids. The CDR3 protein is CASSLHRDTGELFF. CDR3 nucleotide sequence: TGTGCCAGCAGCCTCCACCGGGACACCGGGGAGCTGTTTTTT.

There are a few counts of this clone. This chain joins TRBV27 and TRBJ2-1; possibly TRBD2 for D (5 bases). Germline V gene lookup returns CDR1 MNHEY and CDR2 SMNVEV (reference sequence). The CDR3 spans 15 residues. Between the trimmed V and J ends, which lost 6 bases and 0 bases, there was a span of 12 bases. CDR3 nucleotide sequence: TGTGCCAGCAGGCGGGTCGTGGGCTCCTACAATGAGCAGTTCTTC. Translation gives CASRRVVGSYNEQFF.

This chain connects TRBV10-1 to TRBJ1-2; D is perhaps TRBD1 (5 bases). Germline V lookup: CDR1 WNHNN, CDR2 SYGVQD (reference sequence). The V and J ends lost 1 base and 7 bases respectively, with 10 bases between them. The CDR3 spans 13 residues. The CDR3 sequence is CASSEFREGGYTF. Here the CDR3 DNA reads TGCGCCAGCAGTGAGTTCAGGGAGGGTGGCTACACCTTC.

Of note for this clone: The junction shows a germline mismatch at one end, possibly a read error. CDR3 DNA: TGTGCCAGCAGTGAGGGGGGCCGGGGGGGCTCCCACAATGAGCAGTTCTTC. This gives the protein CASSEGGRGGSHNEQFF. This chain connects TRBV2 to TRBJ2-1; 8 bases are shared with TRBD2. CDR3 length equals 17 residues. Germline CDR1 reads SNHLY; CDR2 reads FYNNEI.

This clone was seen only once. The genes are TRBV6-6 and TRBJ2-2; no reliable D call. The CDR3 runs to 8 residues. CDR1 is MNHNY, CDR2 SVGAGI, per germline (reference sequence). Trimming took 8 bases from V and 8 from J, leaving 0 bases between them. DNA of the CDR3: TGTGCCAGCGGGGAGCTGTTTTTT. Residues: CASGELFF.

J is TRBJ2-4 and V is TRBV30; TRBD1 matches 7 bases. The CDR3 consists of 13 residues. Germline V gene sequence: CDR1 GTSNPN, CDR2 SVGIG (reference sequence). V shed 2 bases and J 8 bases; nucleotides not matched to a gene: 6. The CDR3 nucleotides are TGTGCCTGGAGTCTCGGGACAGCTTACATTCAGTACTTC. It yields the protein CAWSLGTAYIQYF.

CDR3 in DNA: TGTGCCAGCAGAGCTACTGGACGGGATCAGCCCCAGCATTTT. Translated, it gives CASRATGRDQPQHF. The rearrangement joins TRBV2 to TRBJ1-5; D gene unclear. This CDR3 has 14 amino acids. Germline CDR1 reads SNHLY; CDR2 reads FYNNEI. The ends were cut back, 6 bases at V and 5 bases at J, with 14 bases in the middle.

The chain couples TRBV5-6 to TRBJ1-5, with D uncertain. Germline lookup yields CDR1 SGHDT and CDR2 YYEEEE. V was cut by 3 bases and J by 4 bases, with 11 bases left in between. This CDR3 is built from 14 residues. The CDR3 is CASSSRTENQPQHF. In DNA form, the CDR3 reads TGTGCCAGCAGCTCCCGGACGGAAAATCAGCCCCAGCATTTT.

The chain combines TRBV29-1 with TRBJ2-1, with 9 bases matching TRBD1. CDR3 length equals 15 residues. CDR1 and CDR2 from the germline V gene are SQVTM and ANQGSEA. Trimming at V came to 1 base and at J to 8 bases, leaving 9 bases not matched to a gene. DNA for the CDR3: TGCAGCGTTGAAGGCCGGGACAGGGAGGTGGATGAGCAGTTCTTC. It yields the protein CSVEGRDREVDEQFF.

The V call is TRBV9, the J call TRBJ1-1; D remains unclear. Trimming took off 0 bases at V and 8 bases at J, with 11 bases between the two ends. CDR3 size: 13 residues. Germline CDR1 SGDLS, CDR2 YYNGEE. This CDR3 is CASSVAEGREAFF. CDR3 DNA sequence: TGTGCCAGCAGCGTAGCTGAAGGGAGGGAAGCTTTCTTT.

The chain couples TRBV5-6 to TRBJ1-1, with D perhaps TRBD1 (5 bases). Trimming took 4 bases from V and 4 from J, leaving 17 bases between them. Germline assignment: CDR1 SGHDT and CDR2 YYEEEE. The CDR3 sequence is 15 residues long. In DNA, the CDR3 is TGTGCCAGCAGCATAGGACCCCTGAGGGGCACTGAAGCTTTCTTT. Translation gives CASSIGPLRGTEAFF.

The chain couples TRBV7-9 to TRBJ1-4; 9 positions agree with TRBD1. The CDR3 is 14 residues long. Germline V gene sequence: CDR1 SEHNR, CDR2 FQNEAQ (reference sequence). With V trimmed by 5 bases and J by 7 bases, 5 bases remained unmatched. CDR3 amino acids: CASSHPGQGEKLFF. DNA of the CDR3: TGTGCCAGCAGCCATCCGGGACAGGGTGAAAAACTGTTTTTT.

This clone has more than one count but fewer than ten. The rearrangement uses TRBV27 and TRBJ2-1, with 9 bases identical to TRBD2. CDR1 is MNHEY and CDR2 is SMNVEV in the germline V gene (reference sequence). There are 16 residues in the CDR3. V trimming: 0 bases; J trimming: 3 bases; junction bases outside the gene matches: 3. CDR3 protein: CASSLSTSGNYNEQFF. Here the CDR3 DNA reads TGTGCCAGCAGTTTATCGACTAGCGGAAACTACAATGAGCAGTTCTTC.

The chain is built from TRBV19 and TRBJ2-7, with D hard to call. V was shortened by 5 bases and J by 5 bases, with 10 bases between the two germline ends. The germline V gene has CDR1 LNHDA and CDR2 SQIVND (reference sequence). The CDR3 totals 12 residues. CDR3: CASSARGDEQYF. The CDR3 bases are TGTGCCAGTAGTGCTCGTGGAGACGAGCAGTACTTC.

The chain employs TRBV7-3 and TRBJ2-1; D is possibly TRBD1 (6 bases). CDR3 length equals 13 residues. Trimming stripped 1 base from V and 7 bases from J, with 8 bases between. Per the germline V gene, CDR1 is SGHTA and CDR2 is FQGTGA. This CDR3 is CASSLRGLNEQFF. The CDR3 nucleotides read TGTGCCAGCAGCTTAAGGGGGCTTAATGAGCAGTTCTTC.

The CDR3 DNA follows: TGTGCCAGTAGGCGCGAACAGGGGAACGAGCAGTACTTC. Protein sequence: CASRREQGNEQYF. The V gene is TRBV19, the J gene TRBJ2-7, with TRBD1 matching over 7 bases. Germline lookup yields CDR1 LNHDA and CDR2 SQIVND (reference sequence). V was pared by 6 bases and J by 5 bases, with 7 bases of the junction left unmatched. The CDR3 loop spans 13 amino acids.

The chain is built from TRBV7-2 and TRBJ2-1; 11 bases fit TRBD2. The CDR3 is 15 amino acids. The junction had 8 bases not matched to a gene; V was cut back by 5 bases and J by 8 bases. Germline loops: CDR1 SGHTA, CDR2 FQGNSA. CDR3 sequence: CASSPTSGSSYEQFF. The CDR3, as DNA: TGTGCCAGCAGCCCCACTAGCGGGAGTAGCTATGAGCAGTTCTTC.

The rearrangement links TRBV5-1 to TRBJ2-1; the D is unclear. This CDR3 is 12 amino acids long. V gave up 1 base and J gave up 7 bases, with 6 bases separating them. Germline V gene data show CDR1 as SGHRS and CDR2 as YFSETQ. The CDR3 sequence is CASSLSRNEQFF. The DNA of the CDR3 is TGCGCCAGCAGCTTGAGCAGAAATGAGCAGTTCTTC. Full variable domain (remainder filled in from reference TRBV5-1 and TRBJ2-1): KAGVTQTPRYLIKTRGQQVTLSCSPISGHRSVSWYQQTPGQGLQFLFEYFSETQRNKGNFPGRFSGRQFSNSRSEMNVSTLELGDSALYLCASSLSRNEQFFGPGTRLTVL.

This chain uses TRBV4-3 with TRBJ1-4; D is possibly TRBD1 (6 bases). V dropped 1 base and J dropped 8 bases, with 17 bases sitting between them. CDR3 length: 16 residues. Germline assignment: CDR1 LGHNA and CDR2 YSLEER. The CDR3 DNA sequence: TGCGCCAGCAGCCAAGTTCCTGTCGGGGGCCAAGAAAAACTGTTTTTT. It is translated as CASSQVPVGGQEKLFF.

The chain joins TRBV7-2 to TRBJ1-3; unclear D gene. V was pared by 2 bases and J by 0 bases, with 14 bases between. The CDR3 sequence is 17 residues long. Germline V gene sequence: CDR1 SGHTA, CDR2 FQGNSA. CDR3 nucleotide sequence: TGTGCCAGCAGCTTACTCGGGAGGGTATTCTCTGGAAACACCATATATTTT. Translated: CASSLLGRVFSGNTIYF.

This chain joins TRBV7-8 and TRBJ2-7; 9 nucleotides line up with TRBD2. The length of the CDR3 is 14 residues. V shed 1 base, J shed 4 bases, and the junction held 2 bases outside the gene matches. Germline lookup yields CDR1 SGHVS and CDR2 FQNEAQ. As DNA, the CDR3 is TGTGCCAGCAGCTTAGGCGGGAGGGAGTACGAGCAGTACTTC. Its translation: CASSLGGREYEQYF.

V gene TRBV7-9 combines with J gene TRBJ2-5, with 8 bases identical to TRBD2. The CDR3 runs 16 residues. CDR1 and CDR2 from the germline V gene are SEHNR and FQNEAQ (reference sequence). V lost 6 bases, J lost 3 bases, and 12 bases stayed unmatched. For the CDR3, the DNA is TGTGCCAGCAGTATTCACACTAGCGGATTCGAAGAGACCCAGTACTTC. Protein: CASSIHTSGFEETQYF. Supplemented by reference TRBV7-9 and TRBJ2-5, the full variable domain reads DTGVSQNPRHKITKRGQNVTFRCDPISEHNRLYWYRQTLGQGPEFLTYFQNEAQLEKSRLLSDRFSAERPKGSFSTLEIQRTEQGDSAMYLCASSIHTSGFEETQYFGPGTRLLVL.

This clone was counted a single time. The V gene is TRBV4-3, the J gene TRBJ1-1; D gene unclear. Trimming removed 4 bases from V and 1 base from J, with 16 bases in between. The CDR3 runs to 16 residues. Germline V CDR1 and CDR2: LGHNA, YSLEER. The CDR3 loop reads CASSLGGLTGNTEAFF. CDR3 bases: TGCGCCAGCAGCCTTGGAGGATTGACGGGGAACACTGAAGCTTTCTTT.

The chain employs TRBV4-1 and TRBJ2-5; D remains ambiguous. The CDR3 loop spans 15 amino acids. The germline CDR1 and CDR2 sequences are MGHRA and YSYEKL. Trimming removed 0 bases at V and 5 bases at J, with 13 bases between. CDR3 in DNA: TGCGCCAGCAGCCAAGATCGGATAGATATTGAGACCCAGTACTTC. It specifies CASSQDRIDIETQYF.

The rearrangement links TRBV6-5 to TRBJ2-7, with no clear D. The CDR3 totals 13 residues. V lost 7 bases and J lost 3, with 13 bases in between. Per germline, CDR1 MNHEY and CDR2 SVGAGI. Written as DNA, the CDR3 is TGTGCCAGCAAAGGTAATGGAAACTACGAGCAGTACTTC. It codes for CASKGNGNYEQYF.

V and J are TRBV11-2 and TRBJ2-7; D unresolved. Germline CDR1 SGHAT, CDR2 FQNNGV. Trimming took off 2 bases at V and 7 bases at J, with 6 bases between the two ends. This CDR3 spans 11 amino acids. CDR3 amino acids: CASSLLQEQYF. The CDR3 DNA reads as TGTGCCAGCAGCTTATTACAAGAGCAGTACTTC.

The chain uses TRBV9 and TRBJ2-3, with TRBD2 matching over 8 bases. This CDR3 contains 14 residues. Germline V CDR1 and CDR2: SGDLS, YYNGEE. J lost 5 bases, V lost 4 bases, and 6 bases had no gene match. The CDR3 is CASSKTSELDTQYF. In DNA, the CDR3 is TGTGCCAGCAGCAAGACTAGCGAGCTAGATACGCAGTATTTT.